The clone carrying this T cell receptor beta chain occurred a few times. Original methodology: Nucleated cell number was recorded as an estimate derived from reference gene primer amplification. TCRdb's copy holds only in-frame clones and misses some; the assay was immunoSEQ multiplex PCR. Clone size and V and J calls were adopted from that table, with D and trimming inferred from the DNA. This table has under 300,000 clones, approximately 86% appearing once. Looked up from germline, CDR1 is SGHRS and CDR2 is YFSETQ. The V and J ends lost 3 bases and 5 bases, in that order; junction bases with no gene match: 10. The CDR3 spans 16 residues. Seattle enrolled patients during active infection and tracked them longitudinally. The data originate from a study of blood T cell repertoires in COVID-19. Study-wide context: COVID-19 samples collected from the United States, Italy and Spain covered acute and convalescent phases. From T cells, B-cell-depleted T cells, or PBMCs came the material, which was cDNA or gDNA.

The rearrangement joins TRBV5-1 to TRBJ2-5, with TRBD2 identical over 10 bases. The sequence came from a woman in her seventies with COVID-19, enrolled during active disease. The sequenced sample consisted of peripheral blood. In DNA, the CDR3 is TGCGCCAGCAGCTCCCAACCAAGCGGGGGGGCGGAGACCCAGTACTTC. This encodes CASSSQPSGGAETQYF.